The 7 T cell receptor beta chains presented below share a single source sample, sequenced in a study of blood T cell repertoires in COVID-19. Profiled with immunoSEQ multiplex PCR; TCRdb holds only in-frame clones, not every one. Altogether about 200,000 clones are present, approximately 84% being singletons, with the ten largest covering 15%. The source material was PBMCs or T cells enriched from blood (not recorded which). These TCRs come from a middle-aged man who had recovered from COVID-19.

Ten or more counts support this clone. This sequence joins TRBV27 and TRBJ2-7; no definite D call. This CDR3 comprises 14 residues. Germline values: CDR1 MNHEY, CDR2 SMNVEV (reference sequence). V was clipped by 5 bases and J by 6 bases, with 17 bases between them. CDR3 loop: CASSPTNRIGEQYF. As DNA, the CDR3 is TGTGCCAGCAGTCCAACGAACAGAATAGGCGAGCAGTACTTC.

In this sample, this clone turned up once. Written as DNA, the CDR3 is TGTGCCAGCAGCGCCGGGACAGGGCGGGAAAAACTGTTTTTT. Residues: CASSAGTGREKLFF. This chain joins TRBV9 and TRBJ1-4, with 9 bases identical to TRBD1. The germline gives CDR1 SGDLS, CDR2 YYNGEE. With V trimmed by 3 bases and J by 8 bases, 5 bases remained unmatched. This CDR3 contains 14 residues.

The chain recombines TRBV7-3 with TRBJ2-7, with a weak D call TRBD2 (6 bases). Germline-derived CDR1 and CDR2 are SGHTA and FQGTGA. The germline V and J ends were trimmed by 2 bases and 4 bases, with 12 bases remaining between them. The length of the CDR3 is 14 residues. The CDR3, as DNA: TGTGCCAGCAGCTTAGGAGGGCAGCAGTACGAGCAGTACTTC. The encoded protein is CASSLGGQQYEQYF.

As regards this clone: Different DNA sequences within this sample yield the same CDR3. V gene TRBV4-1 combines with J gene TRBJ2-7; D is uncertain. This CDR3 is built from 13 residues. CDR1 is MGHRA and CDR2 is YSYEKL in the germline V gene. The V end lost 0 bases, the J end lost 4 bases, and 7 bases lay between the germline ends. CDR3 nucleotides: TGCGCCAGCAGCCAAGATCGAGGATACGAGCAGTACTTC. Residues: CASSQDRGYEQYF.

In this sample, this clone turned up once. V usage is TRBV29-1 and J usage is TRBJ1-5, with D perhaps matching TRBD1 (5 bases). The CDR3 spans 13 residues. The ends were cut back, 4 bases at V and 1 base at J, with 8 bases in the middle. Germline CDR1 is SQVTM and CDR2 is ANQGSEA. The CDR3 DNA follows: TGCAGCGTTGGTCCAGGGAGCAATCAGCCCCAGCATTTT. Amino acids: CSVGPGSNQPQHF.

This chain joins TRBV10-1 and TRBJ1-2; no clear D. CDR3 length: 12 amino acids. Looked up from germline, CDR1 is WNHNN and CDR2 is SYGVQD (reference sequence). Trimming took 8 bases from V and 8 from J, leaving 15 bases between them. DNA of the CDR3: TGCGCCAGCGGAAACGTGACGGGGGGCTACACCTTC. It translates to CASGNVTGGYTF.

J is TRBJ1-4 and V is TRBV2, with D perhaps TRBD1 (5 bases). V was clipped by 1 base and J by 9 bases, with 12 bases between them. The length of the CDR3 is 14 residues. Looked up from germline, CDR1 is SNHLY and CDR2 is FYNNEI. The CDR3 coding sequence is TGTGCCAGCAGTGAAGAGGGTGGGGGGAAAAAACTGTTTTTT. Translation gives CASSEEGGGKKLFF.